The 4 T cell receptor beta chains given below trace back to one sample, sequenced in a study of CD4+ T cells in melanoma. Generated by immunoSEQ multiplex PCR, the TCRdb table keeps only in-frame clones and is missing some. The repertoire has around 100,000 clones, approximately 90% of them found once; the top ten carry less than 4%. Input material: peripheral blood. These receptors came from a human donor with melanoma.

This clone was seen more than once but under ten times. As DNA, the CDR3 is TGTGCCAGCACCCCGGTCTCCTACAATGAGCAGTTCTTC. Translated: CASTPVSYNEQFF. This rearrangement joins TRBV11-2 to TRBJ2-1; D ambiguous. From germline, CDR1 is SGHAT and CDR2 FQNNGV. This CDR3 is 13 amino acids long. The V and J ends lost 7 bases and 0 bases respectively, with 7 bases between them.

This rearrangement joins TRBV7-8 to TRBJ2-7; TRBD2 matches at 8 bases. Germline V CDR1 and CDR2: SGHVS, FQNEAQ. Trimming removed 4 bases from V and 4 bases from J; junction bases left unmatched: 15. CDR3 length equals 17 residues. The CDR3 DNA is TGTGCCAGCAGCTACCCAGCGGGAGCGCAAGGGATTTACGAGCAGTACTTC. Its translation is CASSYPAGAQGIYEQYF.

The chain carries TRBV7-7 and TRBJ2-1; D is unclear. The CDR3 spans 12 residues. Trimming pared 5 bases from V and 7 bases from J, leaving 9 bases between. Germline lookup yields CDR1 SSHAT and CDR2 FNYEAQ (reference sequence). CDR3 amino acids: CASSPLVNEQFF. CDR3 in DNA: TGTGCCAGCAGCCCATTAGTAAATGAGCAGTTCTTC.

The V and J genes are TRBV6-1 and TRBJ2-1; 14 bases align to TRBD2. The CDR3 has 14 amino acids. Trimming took 10 bases from V and 6 from J; bases not matched to a gene: 5. Per the germline V gene, CDR1 is MNHNS and CDR2 is SASEGT. The CDR3 sequence is CAIHGTSGSNEQFF. CDR3 in DNA: TGTGCCATCCACGGGACTAGCGGGAGCAATGAGCAGTTCTTC.